What follows describes a single T cell receptor beta chain. It has no known antigen specificity. There are no base qualities to consult, and no much larger clone falls within one base. CDR1 SGHTA and CDR2 FQGNSA are derived from the germline V gene. V sheds 2 bases and J sheds 5 bases, leaving 7 bases between their ends. The CDR3 starts with the cysteine, ends with the phenylalanine, and has 12 residues. Only the CDR3 region is kept as DNA, spanning 36 bases read in frame from base 1. This sample was taken from a study of blood T cell repertoires in COVID-19 (dated by TCRdb to the early 2020s). About the investigation overall: Collaborator samples came from the United States, Italy and Spain and covered acute and convalescent phases of COVID-19. The material from the prospective study consisted of cDNA or gDNA derived from T cells, B-cell-depleted T cells, or PBMCs. Subjects who had been exposed to COVID-19, were actively infected with it, or had recovered from it provided the deeply sampled blood TCRbeta repertoires that made up the dataset. The repertoires were released in a freely available public database meant as a resource for research on the immune response to SARS-CoV-2. Samples were obtained from the ongoing ImmuneRACE study (first 160 participants) and from 1,000 to 1,500 subjects provided by 6 global collaborators. Sample metadata almost always included a de-identified subject ID, COVID-19 status, age in years and sex. Where HLA class I and class II types were available, the types were taken from metadata supplied by the sample provider, not from assay-based typing.

In the prospective study, participants were 18 to 89 years old, resided in fewer than 25 geographic areas of the United States, and were enrolled through a virtual design. In the prospective study, cohorts were assigned on the basis of participant-reported clinical history obtained from a screening survey and a study questionnaire. ImmuneRACE Cohort 3 recovered participants were defined by two consecutive negative NP/OP PCR tests, healthcare professional clearance, or symptom resolution. Mobile phlebotomists in the prospective study collected whole blood, serum and a nasopharyngeal or oropharyngeal swab from every participant. Participants in the prospective study had the option to provide additional blood draws and questionnaires over an approximately 2-month period. Prospective study blood samples were shipped either frozen or at room temperature before DNA extraction. The immunoSEQ Assay, a bias-controlled multiplex PCR, was used to amplify TCRbeta CDR3 regions from genomic DNA. The original pipeline was this. The number of nucleated cells in each sample was estimated from the amplification of reference gene primers within the assay. To quantify the absolute abundance of each unique TCRbeta CDR3 rearrangement, sequence reads were collapsed and filtered. For each sample, productive Simpson clonality was calculated by taking the square root of Simpson's diversity index across productive rearrangements. Entries here come from immuneACCESS through TCRdb and include only in-frame sequences with V and J called. Some clones fail to appear in such tables; in the studies checked, an unresolved V gene covers under half of the shortfall, and the cause of the remainder is unknown. V, J and clone size reflect that table, while D and trimming were determined from the DNA. For this sample the table gives over 250,000 clones, of which roughly 89% were detected only once. The top ten clones comprise under 9.5% of the sample.

Results and caveats for the whole study, not just this receptor: Clinical and demographic metadata were provided uncurated, with the amount varying by source and participant.

This receptor was taken from a man between 35 and 55 years old who had recovered from COVID-19. The V and J genes are TRBV7-2 and TRBJ2-7; 6 matching bases give a weak D call of TRBD1. Sequencing was performed on PBMCs or T cells enriched from blood (not recorded which). This receptor has the CDR3 CASSLQGHEQYF. The base sequence is TGTGCCAGCAGCTTACAGGGGCACGAGCAGTACTTC.